This TCR beta chain came from a study of T cell repertoires in Merkel cell carcinoma (dated by TCRdb to between 2019 and 2020). For context, the study as a whole: Patients who had received intralesional immunotherapy or systemic immune checkpoint blockade ahead of the biopsy were left out. MCPyV-specific clonotypes were first defined by tetramer sorting, cloning and paired TCR sequencing of expanded tumor-infiltrating lymphocytes. To be included, a participant needed a diagnosis of MCPyV-positive Merkel cell carcinoma and tumor-infiltrating lymphocytes that had been successfully expanded in vitro. Findings and caveats that apply to the study as a whole: The study did not examine normal tissue biopsies.

Every study subject tested positive for serum antibodies to T-antigen and had biopsy-confirmed Merkel cell carcinoma that was MCPyV-positive. More than five adjacent 10-micron frozen tumor sections were used for genomic DNA extraction without cell sorting or culture. Roughly 5 x 5 x 5 mm of tumor biopsy tissue was frozen in optimal cutting temperature compound. In the frozen biopsy, scout sections stained with hematoxylin and eosin confirmed abundant Merkel cell carcinoma and infiltrating cells. As concerns this clone: Its antigen specificity is not known. There are no base qualities to consult, and no much larger clone falls within one base. This CDR3 is also generated by other DNA sequences in the sample.

Counted from cysteine to phenylalanine, this CDR3 has 15 amino acids. This entry keeps only the CDR3 DNA: 45 bases, framed from base 1. Relative to germline, V is 2 bases shorter and J is 1 base shorter, with 10 bases between their ends. The germline V gene (reference sequence) yields MNHEY for CDR1 and SMNVEV for CDR2. TRB CDR3 sequencing and data processing of tumor genomic DNA were performed with the immunoSEQ assay. TCRdb re-hosts the immuneACCESS table, in-frame sequences only. Its copies lack some clones; in the studies checked, an unresolved V gene accounts for under half of them, and the cause for the rest is not known. The sample table shows roughly 14,000 clones, and over 60% are seen once. In total, the top ten clones hold roughly 15% of the sample.

The receptor comes from an adult with Merkel cell carcinoma. The V and J genes are TRBV27 and TRBJ2-3; the D gene is possibly TRBD1 or TRBD2, each agreeing over 5 bases. The sample consisted of tumor tissue. For the CDR3, the sequence is CASSLSLGRTDTQYF. The DNA sequence is given as TGTGCCAGCAGTTTAAGTCTGGGACGCACAGATACGCAGTATTTT.